The 4 T cell receptor beta chains below come from one sample, sequenced in a study of blood T cell repertoires in COVID-19. TCRdb's copy holds only in-frame clones and misses some; the assay was immunoSEQ multiplex PCR. The sample holds hundreds of thousands of clones, about 87% seen once. Sequencing was performed on peripheral blood. Receptors originate from a man aged 60 to 75 with acute or convalescent COVID-19.

The chain couples TRBV12-5 to TRBJ1-2; D may be TRBD1 (6 bases). The germline V gene encodes CDR1 LGHNT and CDR2 FRNRAP. V dropped 0 bases and J dropped 3 bases, with 20 bases sitting between them. This CDR3 comprises 18 residues. CDR3 DNA: TGTGCTAGTGGTTTGGTACGCCCCCCGGCGGGGGCGTACTATGGCTACACCTTC. Amino acid sequence: CASGLVRPPAGAYYGYTF.

The V gene is TRBV6-4, the J gene TRBJ1-1, with D perhaps matching TRBD1 (6 bases). Trimming left V 0 bases short and J 5 bases short, with 7 bases between. Germline V gene data show CDR1 as MRHNA and CDR2 as SNTAGT. The CDR3 extends over 13 amino acids. CDR3: CASSDSRGTEAFF. The CDR3 region has the DNA TGTGCCAGCAGTGACTCGAGGGGGACTGAAGCTTTCTTT.

This clone was found once. The rearrangement links TRBV12-3 or TRBV12-4 to TRBJ2-5; 9 bases are a match to TRBD1. With 8 bases clipped from V and 7 bases from J, the junction kept 8 bases outside the gene matches. The CDR3 runs to 13 residues. CDR3 coding DNA: TGTGCCAGCCAACGACAGGGGGTCGGGACCCAGTACTTC. It encodes CASQRQGVGTQYF.

About this clone: The limits of the CDR3 on the DNA are not certain, so only TCRdb's listed CDR3 is given. Here the CDR3 reads CASTRPREGLKLSF. The rearrangement joins TRBV2 to TRBJ1-1. The germline V gene encodes CDR1 SNHLY and CDR2 FYNNEI. Ends included, the CDR3 has 14 residues.